This T cell receptor (beta chain) emerged from a study of control samples from healthy donors and cancer patients (dated by TCRdb to 2018 to 2020). On this clone itself: Its antigen has not been determined. No quality values exist for individual bases; no much larger clone is one base distant.

The V end gives up 1 base and the J end 5 bases, leaving 4 bases in the junction not matched to a gene. Inclusive of the bounding cysteine and phenylalanine, the CDR3 is 15 residues long. The retained sequence is limited to the CDR3, 45 bases, with the frame set at the first base. As encoded in the germline V gene, CDR1 is SGHAT while CDR2 is FQNNGV. Library creation used the immunoSEQ multiplex PCR assay. In TCRdb, the immuneACCESS table is reduced to in-frame sequences with V and J assigned. These tables do not hold every clone; where another copy was compared, an unresolved V gene accounts for under half, and the others remain unexplained. Within this sample are some 140,000 clones, with approximately 94% of them counted one time only. 5.5% to 6% of the sample is taken by the ten largest.

Sample: blood. The sequence is built from TRBV11-2 and TRBJ1-1; TRBD1 lines up with 10 middle nucleotides. The clonotype originates from a man aged 40-50 years in good health. The DNA reads TGTGCCAGCAGCTTAGGGGGACAGGGGAAAACTGAAGCTTTCTTT. It codes for CASSLGGQGKTEAFF.